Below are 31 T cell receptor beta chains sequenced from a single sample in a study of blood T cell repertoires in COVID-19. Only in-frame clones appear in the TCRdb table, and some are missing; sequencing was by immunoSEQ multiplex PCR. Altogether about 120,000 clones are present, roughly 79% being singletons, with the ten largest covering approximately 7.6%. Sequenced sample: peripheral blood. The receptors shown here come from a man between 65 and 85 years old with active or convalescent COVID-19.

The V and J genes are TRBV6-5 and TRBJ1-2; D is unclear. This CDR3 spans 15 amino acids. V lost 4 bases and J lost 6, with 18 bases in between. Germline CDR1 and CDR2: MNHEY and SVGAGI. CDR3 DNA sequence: TGTGCCAGCAGTTCGACCCCCTACACAGTCGATGGCTACACCTTC. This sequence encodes CASSSTPYTVDGYTF.

The CDR3 bases are TGCAGCGTTGACTCACAGGGGCGAGAGACCCAGTACTTC. Its protein is CSVDSQGRETQYF. This chain joins TRBV29-1 and TRBJ2-5, with 7 bases matching TRBD1. The junction had 5 bases not matched to a gene; V was cut back by 3 bases and J by 4 bases. The CDR3 runs 13 residues. Looked up from germline, CDR1 is SQVTM and CDR2 is ANQGSEA.

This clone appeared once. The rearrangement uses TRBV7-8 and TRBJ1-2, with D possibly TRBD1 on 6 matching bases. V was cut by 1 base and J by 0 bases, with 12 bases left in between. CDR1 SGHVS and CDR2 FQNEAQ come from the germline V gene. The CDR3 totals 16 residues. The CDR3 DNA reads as TGTGCCAGCAGCTTAGTTCCAGGGGAGTCTAACTATGGCTACACCTTC. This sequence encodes CASSLVPGESNYGYTF.

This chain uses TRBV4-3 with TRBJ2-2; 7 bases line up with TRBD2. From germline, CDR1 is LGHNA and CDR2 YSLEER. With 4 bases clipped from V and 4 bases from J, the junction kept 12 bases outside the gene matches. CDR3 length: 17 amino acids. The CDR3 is CASSRFPLGGSTGELFF. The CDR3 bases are TGCGCCAGCAGCCGATTTCCCTTGGGAGGGTCCACCGGGGAGCTGTTTTTT.

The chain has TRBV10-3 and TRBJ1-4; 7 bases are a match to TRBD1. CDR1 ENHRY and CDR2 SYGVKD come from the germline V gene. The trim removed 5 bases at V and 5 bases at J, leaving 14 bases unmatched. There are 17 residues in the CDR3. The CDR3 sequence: CAISTSPGTEDNEKLFF. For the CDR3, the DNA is TGTGCCATCAGTACCTCCCCCGGGACAGAGGACAATGAAAAACTGTTTTTT.

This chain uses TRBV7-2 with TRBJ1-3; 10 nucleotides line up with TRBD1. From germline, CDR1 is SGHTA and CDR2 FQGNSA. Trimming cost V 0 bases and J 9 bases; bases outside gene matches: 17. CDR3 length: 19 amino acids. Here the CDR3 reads CASSLAMSRDRGYWGTIYF. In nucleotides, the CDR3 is TGTGCCAGCAGCTTAGCAATGTCCCGGGACAGGGGTTACTGGGGCACCATATATTTT.

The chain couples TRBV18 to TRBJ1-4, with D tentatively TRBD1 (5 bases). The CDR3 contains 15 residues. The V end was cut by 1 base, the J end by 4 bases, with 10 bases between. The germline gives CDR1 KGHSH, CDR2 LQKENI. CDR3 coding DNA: TGTGCCAGCTCACCACAAGCGGGGGGTAATGAAAAACTGTTTTTT. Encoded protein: CASSPQAGGNEKLFF.

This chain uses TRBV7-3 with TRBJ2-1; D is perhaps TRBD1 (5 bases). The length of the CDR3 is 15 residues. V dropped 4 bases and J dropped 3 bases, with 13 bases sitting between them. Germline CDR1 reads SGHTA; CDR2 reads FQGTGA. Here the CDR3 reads CASSSGSRGYNEQFF. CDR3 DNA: TGTGCCAGCAGCTCGGGTAGTAGGGGCTACAATGAGCAGTTCTTC.

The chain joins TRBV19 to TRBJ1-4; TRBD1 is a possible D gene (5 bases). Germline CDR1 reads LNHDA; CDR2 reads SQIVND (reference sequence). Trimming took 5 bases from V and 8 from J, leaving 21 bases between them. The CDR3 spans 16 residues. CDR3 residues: CASSSSHDRIMEKLFF. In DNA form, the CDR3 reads TGTGCCAGTAGTTCTTCCCATGACAGAATCATGGAAAAACTGTTTTTT.

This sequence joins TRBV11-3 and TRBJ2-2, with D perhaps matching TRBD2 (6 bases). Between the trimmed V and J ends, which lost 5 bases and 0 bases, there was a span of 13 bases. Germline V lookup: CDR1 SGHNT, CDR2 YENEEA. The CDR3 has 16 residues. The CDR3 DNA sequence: TGTGCCAGCAGCCCACGGGAGCTCGCGAACACCGGGGAGCTGTTTTTT. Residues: CASSPRELANTGELFF.

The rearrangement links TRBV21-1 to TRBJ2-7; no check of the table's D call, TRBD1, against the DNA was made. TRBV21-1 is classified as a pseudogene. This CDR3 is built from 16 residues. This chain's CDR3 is CASSAPGTGASYEQYF. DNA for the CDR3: TGTGCCAGCAGCGCTCCCGGGACAGGGGCCTCCTACGAGCAGTACTTC.

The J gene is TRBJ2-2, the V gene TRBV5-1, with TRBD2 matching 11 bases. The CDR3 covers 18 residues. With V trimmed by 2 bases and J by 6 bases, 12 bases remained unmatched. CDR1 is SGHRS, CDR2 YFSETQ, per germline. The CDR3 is CASSFALIAGGLPGELFF. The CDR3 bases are TGCGCCAGCAGCTTCGCATTGATAGCGGGGGGGCTCCCCGGGGAGCTGTTTTTT.

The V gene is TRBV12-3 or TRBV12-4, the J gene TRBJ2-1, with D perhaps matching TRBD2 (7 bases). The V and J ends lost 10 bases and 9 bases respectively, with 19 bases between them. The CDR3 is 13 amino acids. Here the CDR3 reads CATGLRGQGEQFF. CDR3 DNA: TGTGCCACCGGGTTGCGGGGGCAGGGTGAGCAGTTCTTC.

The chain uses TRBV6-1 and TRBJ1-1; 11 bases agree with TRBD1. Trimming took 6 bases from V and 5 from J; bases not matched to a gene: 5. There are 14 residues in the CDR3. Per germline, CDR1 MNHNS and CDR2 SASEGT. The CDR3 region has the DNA TGTGCCAGCAGCCAGGACAGGGGGCGGACTGAAGCTTTCTTT. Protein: CASSQDRGRTEAFF.

CDR3 sequence: CASSSQGADTEAFF. CDR3 in DNA: TGTGCCAGCAGCTCGCAGGGGGCGGACACTGAAGCTTTCTTT. The chain uses TRBV7-2 and TRBJ1-1, with 8 bases fitting TRBD1. This CDR3 is built from 14 residues. The germline V gene has CDR1 SGHTA and CDR2 FQGNSA. Germline trimming cut 4 bases from V and 3 bases from J; bases unmatched to any gene: 4.

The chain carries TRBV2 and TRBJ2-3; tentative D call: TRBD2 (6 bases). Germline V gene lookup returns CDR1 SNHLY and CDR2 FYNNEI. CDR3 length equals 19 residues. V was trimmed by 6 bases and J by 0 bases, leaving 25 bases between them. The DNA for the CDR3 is TGTGCCAGCAGGCGCCTCTTTGCGGAGGGAGGTTACAGCACAGATACGCAGTATTTT. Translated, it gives CASRRLFAEGGYSTDTQYF.

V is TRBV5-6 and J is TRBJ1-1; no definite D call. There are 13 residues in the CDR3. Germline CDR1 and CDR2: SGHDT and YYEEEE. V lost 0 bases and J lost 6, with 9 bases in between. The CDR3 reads CASSLALEAEAFF. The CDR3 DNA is TGTGCCAGCAGCTTGGCCCTAGAGGCTGAAGCTTTCTTT.

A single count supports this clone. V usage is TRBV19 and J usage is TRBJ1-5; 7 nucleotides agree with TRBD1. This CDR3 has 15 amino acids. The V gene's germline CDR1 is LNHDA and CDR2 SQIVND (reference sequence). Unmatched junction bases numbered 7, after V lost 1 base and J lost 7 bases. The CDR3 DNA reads TGTGCCAGTAGTATAGTGACAGGGCAGGGGCAGCCCCAGCATTTT. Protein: CASSIVTGQGQPQHF.

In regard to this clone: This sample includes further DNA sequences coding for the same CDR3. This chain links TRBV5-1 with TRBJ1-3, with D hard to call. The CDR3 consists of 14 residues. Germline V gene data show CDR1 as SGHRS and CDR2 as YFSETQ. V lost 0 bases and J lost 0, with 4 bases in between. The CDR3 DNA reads TGCGCCAGCAGCTTGGGAGACTCTGGAAACACCATATATTTT. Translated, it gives CASSLGDSGNTIYF.

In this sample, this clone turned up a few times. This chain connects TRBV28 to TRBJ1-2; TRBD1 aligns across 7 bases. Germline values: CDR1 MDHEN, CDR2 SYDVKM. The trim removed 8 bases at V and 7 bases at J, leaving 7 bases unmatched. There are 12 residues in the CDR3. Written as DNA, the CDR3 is TGTGCCAGCGGTACAGGGGTACCTGGCTACACCTTC. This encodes CASGTGVPGYTF.

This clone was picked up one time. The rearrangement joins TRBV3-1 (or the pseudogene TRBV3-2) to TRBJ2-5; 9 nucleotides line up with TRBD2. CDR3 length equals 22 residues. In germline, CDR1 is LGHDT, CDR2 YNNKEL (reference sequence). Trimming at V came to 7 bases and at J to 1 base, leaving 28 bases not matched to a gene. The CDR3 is CASILTGVAGGPTYPSQETQYF. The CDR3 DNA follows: TGTGCCAGCATCTTGACCGGGGTGGCGGGGGGGCCTACTTATCCAAGCCAAGAGACCCAGTACTTC.

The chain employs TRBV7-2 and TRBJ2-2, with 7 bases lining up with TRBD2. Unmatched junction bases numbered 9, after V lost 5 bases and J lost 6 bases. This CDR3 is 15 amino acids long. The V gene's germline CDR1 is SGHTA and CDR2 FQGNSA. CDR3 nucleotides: TGTGCCAGCAGCCGGAAGCGGGGAGCGGCCGGGGAGCTGTTTTTT. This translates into CASSRKRGAAGELFF.

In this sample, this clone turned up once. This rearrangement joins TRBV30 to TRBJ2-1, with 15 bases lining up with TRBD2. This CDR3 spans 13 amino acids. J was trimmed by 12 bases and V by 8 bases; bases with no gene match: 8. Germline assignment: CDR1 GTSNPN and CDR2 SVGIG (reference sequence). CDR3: CAQRTSGGAWQFF. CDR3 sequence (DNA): TGTGCCCAAAGGACTAGCGGGGGGGCATGGCAGTTCTTC.

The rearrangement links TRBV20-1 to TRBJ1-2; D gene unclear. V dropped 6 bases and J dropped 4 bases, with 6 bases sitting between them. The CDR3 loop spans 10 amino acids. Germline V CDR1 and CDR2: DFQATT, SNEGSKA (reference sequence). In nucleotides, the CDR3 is TGCAGTGCAGAGGCCTATGGCTACACCTTC. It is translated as CSAEAYGYTF.

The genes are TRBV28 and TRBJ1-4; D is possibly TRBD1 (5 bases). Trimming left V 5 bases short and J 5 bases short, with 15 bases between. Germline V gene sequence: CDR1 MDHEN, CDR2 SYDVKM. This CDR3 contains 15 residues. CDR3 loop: CASSPPGLKNEKLFF. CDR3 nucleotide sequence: TGTGCCAGCAGTCCCCCGGGACTAAAGAATGAAAAACTGTTTTTT.

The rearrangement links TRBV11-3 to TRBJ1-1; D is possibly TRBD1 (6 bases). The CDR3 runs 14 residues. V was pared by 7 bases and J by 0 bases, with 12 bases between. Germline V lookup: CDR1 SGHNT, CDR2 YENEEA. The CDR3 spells CASTRTVMNTEAFF. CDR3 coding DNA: TGTGCCAGCACCCGGACAGTCATGAACACTGAAGCTTTCTTT.

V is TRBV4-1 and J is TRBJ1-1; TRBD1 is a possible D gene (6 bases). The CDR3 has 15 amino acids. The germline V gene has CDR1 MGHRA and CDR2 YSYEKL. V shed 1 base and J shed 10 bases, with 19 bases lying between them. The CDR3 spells CASSQASTQGLGAFF. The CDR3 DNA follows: TGCGCCAGCAGCCAAGCTTCCACTCAGGGGCTCGGAGCTTTCTTT.

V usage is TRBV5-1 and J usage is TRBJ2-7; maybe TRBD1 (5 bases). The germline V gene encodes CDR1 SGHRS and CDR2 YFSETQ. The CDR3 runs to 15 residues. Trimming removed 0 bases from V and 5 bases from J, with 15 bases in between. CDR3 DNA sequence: TGCGCCAGCAGCTTGGTTGCCCCAGGGCAGGACGAGCAGTACTTC. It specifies CASSLVAPGQDEQYF. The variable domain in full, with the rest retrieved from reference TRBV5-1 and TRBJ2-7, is KAGVTQTPRYLIKTRGQQVTLSCSPISGHRSVSWYQQTPGQGLQFLFEYFSETQRNKGNFPGRFSGRQFSNSRSEMNVSTLELGDSALYLCASSLVAPGQDEQYFGPGTRLTVT.

CDR3 bases: TGTGCCAGCAGCTACCTATACAGGGGGCCGGACACCATATATTTT. Encoded protein: CASSYLYRGPDTIYF. This chain connects TRBV5-6 to TRBJ1-3, with TRBD1 matching over 9 bases. Per the germline V gene, CDR1 is SGHDT and CDR2 is YYEEEE. V was clipped by 3 bases and J by 8 bases; unmatched bases: 9. CDR3 length: 15 amino acids.

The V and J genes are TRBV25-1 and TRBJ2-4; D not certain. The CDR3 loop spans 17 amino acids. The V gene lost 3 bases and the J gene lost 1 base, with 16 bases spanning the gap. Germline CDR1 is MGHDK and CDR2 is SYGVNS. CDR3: CASSDGSSWLAKNIQYF. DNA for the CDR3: TGTGCCAGCAGTGATGGTTCGTCGTGGCTGGCCAAAAACATTCAGTACTTC.

The CDR3 loop reads CASSLEGDRVWEKLFF. CDR3 DNA sequence: TGTGCCAGCAGCTTAGAAGGAGACAGGGTTTGGGAAAAACTGTTTTTT. The J gene is TRBJ1-4, the V gene TRBV11-2; 7 nucleotides match TRBD1. V dropped 0 bases and J dropped 8; count of bases not matched to a gene: 9. The CDR3 has 16 amino acids. Germline V gives CDR1 SGHAT, CDR2 FQNNGV.